This is a list of T cell receptor beta chains from one sample in a study of T cell repertoires in cytomegalovirus infection. TCRdb passed the reads through MiXCR, listing each CDR3 protein once. The table has under 600,000 distinct CDR3 sequences, 16% seen once; the top ten hold 20% to 30%. Specimen: CD8+ T cells from PBMCs. Receptors were obtained from a human donor in good health (CMV status not recorded). Some clones in this sample may be carry-over from other donors' samples. CDR3s include the opening cysteine and the closing phenylalanine or tryptophan. Fields, in order: D gene, clone size, J gene, V gene, CDR3 DNA, CDR3 protein. A D gene is named only where the DNA matches it firmly. Expanded clones are given a class, and other clones once, few, many or no size at all.

>NA|many|TRBJ1-5|TRBV12-3/TRBV12-4
TGTGCCAGCAGTGCCGACCCCTTTAATAGCAATCAGCCCCAGCATTTT
CASSADPFNSNQPQHF
>TRBD1|many|TRBJ2-7|TRBV6-6
TGTGCCAGCAGTCCGACAGGGGGCTCCCCCTACGAGCAGTACTTC
CASSPTGGSPYEQYF
>NA|NA|TRBJ2-1|TRBV20-1
TGCAGTGCTAGAGATGGAAATGTCAATGAGCAGTTCTTC
CSARDGNVNEQFF
>NA|NA|TRBJ2-1|TRBV28
TGTGCCAGCAGTTTGAGGAATGAAGGTGGTGAGCAGTTCTTC
CASSLRNEGGEQFF
>TRBD2|many|TRBJ2-3|TRBV7-9
TGTGCCAGCAGCGGGAGGGTCCGAACAGATACGCAGTATTTT
CASSGRVRTDTQYF
>NA|many|TRBJ2-3|TRBV6-1
TGTGCCAGCAGAGAGACTGATTTCCTTTCAGATACGCAGTATTTT
CASRETDFLSDTQYF
>NA|many|TRBJ2-1|TRBV28
TGTGCCAGCAGTTTCTGGCGGGACCGATACAATGAGCAGTTCTTC
CASSFWRDRYNEQFF
>NA|many|TRBJ1-2|TRBV12-3/TRBV12-4
TGTGCCAGCAGTTTAACGAGGTGGCAGAACTATGGCTACACCTTC
CASSLTRWQNYGYTF
>NA|few|TRBJ2-2|TRBV12-3/TRBV12-4
TGTGCCAGCAGTTTAAGCGTCAGTTACACCGGGGAGCTGTTTTTT
CASSLSVSYTGELFF
>NA|many|TRBJ1-1|TRBV27
TGTGCCAGCAGTGCCAGCGACAGAAAGAACACTGAAGCTTTCTTT
CASSASDRKNTEAFF
>NA|NA|TRBJ1-2|TRBV6-6
TGTGCCAGCAGTTACGGGGGGGCAGACTATGGCTACACCTTC
CASSYGGADYGYTF
>NA|NA|TRBJ2-3|TRBV10-3
TGTGCCACGGAGGGGAGGGGGCCCACAGATACGCAGTATTTT
CATEGRGPTDTQYF
>NA|few|TRBJ1-1|TRBV4-1
TGTGCCAGCAGCCGGACAGCTTCCACTGAAGCTTTCTTT
CASSRTASTEAFF
>TRBD1|few|TRBJ1-4|TRBV3-1
TGTGCCAGCAGCCAAGACCTCGGGACAGCACTTAATGAAAAACTGTTTTTT
CASSQDLGTALNEKLFF
>NA|NA|TRBJ2-3|TRBV7-6
TGTGCTAGAAGCTTTAGGGGCCGGAGCACAGATACGCAGTATTTT
CARSFRGRSTDTQYF
>NA|many|TRBJ1-2|TRBV27
TGTGCCAGCAGTTTAAGTAGAGGGTTATATGGCTACACCTTC
CASSLSRGLYGYTF
>NA|many|TRBJ1-4|TRBV7-9
TGTGCCAGCAGCTTTAGGGGAGACGGGATCGGCGGGGAAAAACTGTTTTTT
CASSFRGDGIGGEKLFF
>NA|NA|TRBJ2-1|TRBV6-8
TGTGCCAGCACCTCTCTATCCGAGCCCGAATCCTACAAAGAGCAGTTCTTC
CASTSLSEPESYKEQFF
>NA|many|TRBJ2-7|TRBV7-2
TGTGCCAGCAGCTTAGGGGCCAGCTTCTACGAGCAGTACTTC
CASSLGASFYEQYF
>NA|NA|TRBJ2-7|TRBV9
TGTGCCAGCAGCGCGACCTCAACTAGCTTAGCCGAGCAGTACTTC
CASSATSTSLAEQYF
>NA|few|TRBJ2-5|TRBV10-3
TGTGCCACCCGGTGGGGGGTCGGAGAGACCCAGTACTTC
CATRWGVGETQYF
>NA|many|TRBJ1-2|TRBV10-3
TGTGCCATACAGACAAAAGGGCCACCAAACTATGGCTACACCTTC
CAIQTKGPPNYGYTF
>NA|many|TRBJ2-7|TRBV27
TGTGCCAGCAGCCCCGGCGGGGGCCCCTACGAGCAGTACTTC
CASSPGGGPYEQYF
>NA|NA|TRBJ2-5|TRBV24-1
TGTGCCACCAGTGATCCACTTCAAGAGACCCAGTACTTC
CATSDPLQETQYF
>NA|NA|TRBJ1-1|TRBV14
TGTGCCAGCAGCCAAGGTTTTGTGGAGGGGACTGAAGCTTTCTTT
CASSQGFVEGTEAFF
>TRBD1|many|TRBJ1-2|TRBV6-6
TGTGCCAGCAGTTACGGTAGTCGGGGACAGCCCGCCGCTAACTATGGCTACACCTTC
CASSYGSRGQPAANYGYTF
>NA|once|TRBJ2-3|TRBV15
TGTGCCACCAGCAGAGATTGGGGGACTCCAGACACAGATACGCAGTATTTT
CATSRDWGTPDTDTQYF
>NA|few|TRBJ1-1|TRBV18
TGTGCCAGCCGAACACGGAAGAACACTGAAGCTTTCTTT
CASRTRKNTEAFF
>NA|many|TRBJ1-2|TRBV7-2
TGTGCCAGCAGCTTAGAGGGCAGGGACTATGGCTACACCTTC
CASSLEGRDYGYTF
>TRBD2|few|TRBJ2-5|TRBV7-3
TGTGCCAGCAGCCCGGCGGGGTGGGCTAGCGGAGACTTC
CASSPAGWASGDF
>NA|many|TRBJ2-7|TRBV28
TGTGCCAGCAGTTTACCGCTCTTTCAGGAGAAAGTCTCCTACGAGCAGTACTTC
CASSLPLFQEKVSYEQYF
>TRBD1|many|TRBJ1-5|TRBV7-8
TGTGCCAGCAGCGGAAGACAGGGTATGAGTCAGCCCCAGCATTTT
CASSGRQGMSQPQHF
>TRBD1|many|TRBJ2-7|TRBV11-1
TGTGCCAGCAGCTTGGAACGGACAGGGTACTACGAGCAGTACTTC
CASSLERTGYYEQYF
>NA|many|TRBJ1-2|TRBV7-9
TGTGCCAGCAGCGTAGGGGGACAAATCTATGGCTACACCTTC
CASSVGGQIYGYTF
>TRBD2|NA|TRBJ2-5|TRBV28
TGTGCCAGCAGTTTGACCCTAGCGGGAGGAGAGACCCAGTACTTC
CASSLTLAGGETQYF
>TRBD1|few|TRBJ1-5|TRBV20-1
TGCAGTGCTCGGACAGGGATACAGCCCCAGCATTTT
CSARTGIQPQHF
>NA|many|TRBJ2-5|TRBV7-9
TGTGCCAGCAGCTTACGCCTGCAAGAGACCCAGTACTTC
CASSLRLQETQYF
>TRBD2|many|TRBJ2-7|TRBV7-2
TGTGCCAGCAGCTCCCAACTAGCGGGGGTCTCCTACGAGCAGTACTTC
CASSSQLAGVSYEQYF
>NA|many|TRBJ1-5|TRBV6-1
TGTGCCAGCAGAGCAGACGGGTATAGCAATCAGCCCCAGCATTTT
CASRADGYSNQPQHF
>NA|few|TRBJ1-1|TRBV6-2/TRBV6-3
TGTGCCAGCAGTTACCTGGCCTTCATATCTGAAGCTTTCTTT
CASSYLAFISEAFF
>NA|once|TRBJ2-1|TRBV11-3
TGTGCCAGCAGCTTCCACAGGGCTAGACACAATGAGCAGTTCTTC
CASSFHRARHNEQFF
>NA|NA|TRBJ2-3|TRBV9
TGTGCCAGCAGCGCTAGTCGGGTCGGAGATACGCAGTATTTT
CASSASRVGDTQYF
>NA|NA|TRBJ1-5|TRBV13
TGTGCCAGCAGCTTAGGGGCAAAGGATCAGCCCCAGCATTTT
CASSLGAKDQPQHF
>NA|NA|TRBJ2-1|TRBV25-1
TGTGCCAGCAGTGGAGAGAGCGAGGTGAGATACAATGAGCAGTTCTTC
CASSGESEVRYNEQFF
>NA|few|TRBJ1-5|TRBV28
TGTGCCACCGTCATTGGGAATCAGCCCCAGCATTTT
CATVIGNQPQHF
>NA|many|TRBJ1-5|TRBV19
TGTGCCAGTAGGATACAGGGAGGTGGACGGAAGCCCCAGCATTTT
CASRIQGGGRKPQHF
>TRBD1|many|TRBJ1-5|TRBV4-1
TGCGCCAGCAGCCAAGGGCCAGGGGGCCATCAGCCCCAGCATTTT
CASSQGPGGHQPQHF
>TRBD1|many|TRBJ1-2|TRBV12-3/TRBV12-4
TGTGCCAGCCGGACCACACAGGGGCGGGCTCACCCTGACTATGGCTACACCTTC
CASRTTQGRAHPDYGYTF
>NA|NA|TRBJ1-5|TRBV19
TGTGCCAGTAGGCTGGGACGGTTTAATCAGCCCCAGCATTTT
CASRLGRFNQPQHF
>NA|many|TRBJ2-1|TRBV27
TGTGCCAGCAGTTTTGCGTTGAGAGGGGATGAGCAGTTCTTC
CASSFALRGDEQFF
>NA|many|TRBJ2-6|TRBV7-9
TGTGCCAGCAGCCACGGCCCGTTGTCTGGGGCCAACGTCCTGACTTTC
CASSHGPLSGANVLTF
>NA|NA|TRBJ1-4|TRBV6-2/TRBV6-3
TGTGCCAGCAGACCTTGGAGGGGAGCCACTAATGAAAAACTGTTTTTT
CASRPWRGATNEKLFF
>NA|many|TRBJ1-1|TRBV7-8
TGTGCCAGCAGCGGCCTCCCAGGGGAAGCTTTCTTT
CASSGLPGEAFF
>NA|many|TRBJ1-5|TRBV4-1
TGCGCCAGCAGCCCCCGACAGGCCCAATTACCCCAGCATTTT
CASSPRQAQLPQHF